What follows is one T cell receptor (beta chain) and its context. Antigen specificity is unknown. The sample belongs to a study of beta chain features in type 1 diabetes. Every bit of the isolated RNA underwent reverse transcription, so sequencing read expressed TCRB transcripts. Some clones are missing from TCRdb's copy, which holds only in-frame ones; the method was immunoSEQ multiplex PCR. This table holds 330,000 or so clones, roughly 12% found once. Study results and limitations: Researchers report that Type 1 diabetes patients had moderately but significantly shorter TCRB CDR3s across all four CD4+ subsets.

This CDR3 has 13 amino acids. V and J are TRBV21-1 and TRBJ2-5; the table calls TRBD2, which could not be checked here. TRBV21-1 is a pseudogene locus. What was sequenced was naive CD4+ T cells from blood. The receptor's source is a woman under 30 with type 1 diabetes. CDR3 region: CARAPSGGETQYF. The CDR3 DNA is TGTGCCAGGGCTCCTAGCGGGGGGGAGACCCAGTACTTC.